This TCR beta chain was found in a study of cytomegalovirus exposure and HLA in healthy donors. The PCR contained 60 Vbeta and 13 Jbeta primers. Produced via immunoSEQ multiplex PCR; TCRdb's table is partial and in-frame only. The table has about 150,000 clones, 70% to 85% seen once; the top ten hold roughly 2%. Notes on this clone: Its antigen is not known. One junction end does not reproduce the germline sequence, and a read error may be involved.

Findings and caveats of the study: Immune exposure information available was restricted to CMV serostatus.

The CDR3 covers 13 residues. Germline values: CDR1 SGHRS, CDR2 YFSETQ. V and J are TRBV5-1 and TRBJ2-7; no firm D call. This TCR was sampled from a man younger than 45 in good health and CMV-seronegative. The source material was PBMCs. The CDR3 sequence is CASSPPRTYGQYF. CDR3 coding DNA: TGCGCCAGCAGCCCGCCGCGAACCTACGGGCAGTACTTC.